This T cell receptor beta chain was identified in a study of cytomegalovirus exposure and HLA in healthy donors. The CDR3 loop spans 14 amino acids. Germline CDR1 is GTSNPN and CDR2 is SVGIG (reference sequence). V lost 7 bases and J lost 4; bases outside the gene matches: 9. The primer mix had 60 Vbeta and 13 Jbeta primers. Assay: immunoSEQ multiplex PCR; the TCRdb copy retains only in-frame clones and omits some. The sample contains about 130,000 clones, 78% of which appear only once. This TCR came from a man aged 25-40 years in good health and CMV-seropositive. The specimen was PBMCs. V is TRBV30 and J is TRBJ2-3, with 9 nucleotides matching TRBD1. For the CDR3, the DNA is TGTGCCTATACCCGGGACAGGGCGGCAGATACGCAGTATTTT. Translated: CAYTRDRAADTQYF.